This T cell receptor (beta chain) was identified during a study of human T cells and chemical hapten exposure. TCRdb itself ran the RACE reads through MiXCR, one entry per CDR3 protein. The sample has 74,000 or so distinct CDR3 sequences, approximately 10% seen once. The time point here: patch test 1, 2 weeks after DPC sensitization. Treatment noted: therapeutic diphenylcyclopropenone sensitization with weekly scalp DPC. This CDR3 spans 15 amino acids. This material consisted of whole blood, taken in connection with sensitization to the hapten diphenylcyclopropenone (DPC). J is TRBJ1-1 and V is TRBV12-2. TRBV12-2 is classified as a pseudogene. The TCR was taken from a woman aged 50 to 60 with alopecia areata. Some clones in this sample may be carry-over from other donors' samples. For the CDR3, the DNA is TGTGCAAGTCGCCCGACCGTCTTCATGAACACTGAAGCTTTCTTT. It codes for CASRPTVFMNTEAFF.